The 32 T cell receptor beta chains below were found in one sample sequenced in a study of a mutant IDH1 vaccine in newly diagnosed glioma. Profiling relied on immunoSEQ multiplex PCR, and the TCRdb table lists in-frame clones only, not all of them. The sample shows roughly 35,000 clones, roughly 70% of them seen only once. Regarding time point: week 47, end of study. The content of each vaccine dose was 300 ug of mutant IDH1 20-mer peptide, and topical imiquimod accompanied it. The antigens these receptors bind are not known. Sequences were derived from PBMCs, sampled from a glioma patient whose treatment included an IDH1 peptide vaccine. The receptors derive from a middle-aged man with glioma.

The chain uses TRBV19 and TRBJ2-7; D uncertain. V lost 7 bases to trimming and J lost 1 base, with 11 bases between them. Germline loops: CDR1 LNHDA, CDR2 SQIVND (reference sequence). The CDR3 has 13 residues. As DNA, the CDR3 is TGTGCCAGTAAACCGGACGGTTCCTACGAGCAGTACTTC. Amino acid sequence: CASKPDGSYEQYF.

The chain couples TRBV7-9 to TRBJ1-4; TRBD1 is a possible D gene (6 bases). V was trimmed by 5 bases and J by 3 bases, leaving 13 bases between them. Germline CDR1 reads SEHNR; CDR2 reads FQNEAQ (reference sequence). The CDR3 runs 15 residues. The CDR3 DNA reads as TGTGCCAGCAGCCCGGGGGGGGCACCTAATGAAAAACTGTTTTTT. As protein: CASSPGGAPNEKLFF. Looking up the rest from reference TRBV7-9 and TRBJ1-4 gives the full variable domain: DTGVSQNPRHKITKRGQNVTFRCDPISEHNRLYWYRQTLGQGPEFLTYFQNEAQLEKSRLLSDRFSAERPKGSFSTLEIQRTEQGDSAMYLCASSPGGAPNEKLFFGSGTQLSVL.

The chain carries TRBV27 and TRBJ2-3; 7 bases line up with TRBD1. V lost 7 bases and J lost 2; bases outside the gene matches: 6. This CDR3 has 14 residues. Germline loops: CDR1 MNHEY, CDR2 SMNVEV (reference sequence). The CDR3 here is CASTKGQNTDTQYF. In DNA, the CDR3 is TGTGCCAGCACTAAGGGACAGAACACAGATACGCAGTATTTT.

V gene TRBV7-9 combines with J gene TRBJ1-1; no definite D call. Trimming shortened V by 5 bases and J by 1 base, and 11 bases separated the two germline ends. Germline values: CDR1 SEHNR, CDR2 FQNEAQ (reference sequence). The CDR3 totals 14 residues. The CDR3 bases are TGTGCCAGCAGCCAAACGGAGGGGAACACTGAAGCTTTCTTT. Its translation: CASSQTEGNTEAFF.

The chain has TRBV5-1 and TRBJ2-5; D is ambiguous. The CDR3 has 15 residues. Germline-derived CDR1 and CDR2 are SGHRS and YFSETQ. The V end was cut by 4 bases, the J end by 2 bases, with 15 bases between. The DNA of the CDR3 is TGCGCCAGCAGCGATTGGGCCATCTGGCAAGAGACCCAGTACTTC. Translated, it gives CASSDWAIWQETQYF.

The rearrangement joins TRBV5-1 to TRBJ2-7, with D hard to call. Germline CDR1 reads SGHRS; CDR2 reads YFSETQ. The CDR3 extends over 14 amino acids. With 4 bases removed from V and 2 bases from J, the gap between germline ends came to 13 bases. CDR3 sequence: CASSLGWSAYEQYF. The CDR3 DNA reads as TGCGCCAGCAGCCTCGGTTGGAGCGCCTACGAGCAGTACTTC.

The rearrangement links TRBV5-4 to TRBJ1-2, with D possibly matching TRBD1 (5 bases). CDR1 is SGHNT, CDR2 YYREEE, per germline (reference sequence). Trimming took off 0 bases at V and 7 bases at J, with 16 bases between the two ends. The CDR3 covers 15 residues. The chain's CDR3 is CASSLGAGPLGGYTF. The CDR3 region has the DNA TGTGCCAGCAGCTTGGGGGCGGGGCCCTTAGGTGGCTACACCTTC.

The CDR3 region is CASTTGYSNYGYTF. The CDR3 DNA is TGTGCCAGCACTACAGGGTACAGTAACTATGGCTACACCTTC. This chain links TRBV9 with TRBJ1-2; possible D gene TRBD1, 6 bases. V dropped 6 bases and J dropped 1 base, with 13 bases sitting between them. This CDR3 has 14 amino acids. Per germline, CDR1 SGDLS and CDR2 YYNGEE.

This chain joins TRBV5-1 and TRBJ2-1; D gene ambiguous. Deletions cut 3 bases from V and 5 bases from J, with 3 bases between. Germline CDR1 SGHRS, CDR2 YFSETQ. CDR3 length: 11 residues. For the CDR3, the DNA is TGCGCCAGCAGCTGGAACAATGAGCAGTTCTTC. It encodes CASSWNNEQFF. Complete variable domain (other parts from reference TRBV5-1 and TRBJ2-1): KAGVTQTPRYLIKTRGQQVTLSCSPISGHRSVSWYQQTPGQGLQFLFEYFSETQRNKGNFPGRFSGRQFSNSRSEMNVSTLELGDSALYLCASSWNNEQFFGPGTRLTVL.

CDR3 DNA sequence: TGTGCCAGCAGCCCGGACAGGGGGCATACTGAAGCTTTCTTT. This codes for CASSPDRGHTEAFF. The V gene is TRBV7-8, the J gene TRBJ1-1, with 11 bases that match TRBD1. J lost 5 bases, V lost 5 bases, and 4 bases had no gene match. The V gene's germline CDR1 is SGHVS and CDR2 FQNEAQ. The CDR3 loop spans 14 amino acids.

The rearrangement joins TRBV4-3 to TRBJ2-2; D unclear. V lost 1 base and J lost 1, with 7 bases in between. This CDR3 has 15 amino acids. The germline V gene encodes CDR1 LGHNA and CDR2 YSLEER. The CDR3 reads CASSQGRLNTGELFF. DNA of the CDR3: TGCGCCAGCAGCCAAGGGCGGCTGAACACCGGGGAGCTGTTTTTT.

The chain combines TRBV7-2 with TRBJ2-5; TRBD2 aligns across 14 bases. The CDR3 totals 18 residues. Germline lookup yields CDR1 SGHTA and CDR2 FQGNSA. Trimming removed 1 base from V and 7 bases from J; junction bases left unmatched: 11. The DNA for the CDR3 is TGTGCCAGCAGCTTAGAGACGGGGACTAGCGGGAGTGGTGGGACCCAGTACTTC. It translates to CASSLETGTSGSGGTQYF.

The chain carries TRBV2 and TRBJ2-3; 9 nucleotides agree with TRBD2. J gave up 3 bases and V 6 bases, and 7 bases lay outside the gene matches. Looked up from germline, CDR1 is SNHLY and CDR2 is FYNNEI. The CDR3 length is 15 residues. CDR3: CASSSISGRTDTQYF. CDR3 coding DNA: TGTGCCAGCAGCTCAATTAGCGGGAGAACAGATACGCAGTATTTT.

The chain couples TRBV6-5 to TRBJ1-2; possible D gene TRBD1, 5 bases. The germline gives CDR1 MNHEY, CDR2 SVGAGI. The V and J ends lost 8 bases and 3 bases respectively, with 19 bases between them. There are 15 residues in the CDR3. The CDR3 here is CASGKTGRNYYGYTF. DNA for the CDR3: TGTGCCAGCGGAAAAACGGGACGGAATTACTATGGCTACACCTTC.

The chain has TRBV9 and TRBJ2-3, with TRBD2 matching 8 bases. CDR1 and CDR2 from the germline V gene are SGDLS and YYNGEE. This CDR3 spans 15 amino acids. V lost 5 bases, J lost 0 bases, and 5 bases stayed unmatched. DNA of the CDR3: TGTGCCAGCAGATCTAGCGGGCTGAGCACAGATACGCAGTATTTT. This codes for CASRSSGLSTDTQYF. Using reference TRBV9 and TRBJ2-3 for the parts outside the CDR3, the full variable domain is DSGVTQTPKHLITATGQRVTLRCSPRSGDLSVYWYQQSLDQGLQFLIQYYNGEERAKGNILERFSAQQFPDLHSELNLSSLELGDSALYFCASRSSGLSTDTQYFGPGTRLTVL.

The V gene is TRBV19, the J gene TRBJ2-1; TRBD2 matches at 7 bases. The CDR3 spans 16 residues. Germline V gene sequence: CDR1 LNHDA, CDR2 SQIVND (reference sequence). V dropped 3 bases and J dropped 5; count of bases not matched to a gene: 10. CDR3 sequence reads: CASSIVVGGRDNEQFF. CDR3 sequence (DNA): TGTGCCAGTAGTATCGTCGTGGGAGGGCGCGACAATGAGCAGTTCTTC. Filled out from reference TRBV19 and TRBJ2-1, the complete variable domain reads DGGITQSPKYLFRKEGQNVTLSCEQNLNHDAMYWYRQDPGQGLRLIYYSQIVNDFQKGDIAEGYSVSREKKESFPLTVTSAQKNPTAFYLCASSIVVGGRDNEQFFGPGTRLTVL.

This clone is termed medium-sized (0.01 to 0.1%). The genes are TRBV7-6 and TRBJ1-1, with D uncertain. The V end lost 6 bases, the J end lost 4 bases, and 12 bases lay between the germline ends. Germline lookup yields CDR1 SGHVS and CDR2 FNYEAQ. The CDR3 has 13 residues. This chain's CDR3 is CASRDYKGTEAFF. The CDR3 DNA reads TGTGCCAGCAGGGACTATAAGGGCACTGAAGCTTTCTTT.

This clone was seen only once. The gene calls are TRBV2 and TRBJ2-7, with 8 bases aligning to TRBD1. The ends lost 3 bases at V and 3 bases at J; junction bases unmatched: 4. CDR3 length: 14 residues. Germline V lookup: CDR1 SNHLY, CDR2 FYNNEI. For the CDR3, the DNA is TGTGCCAGCAGTGACCCAGGGGGCGACTACGAGCAGTACTTC. Translation: CASSDPGGDYEQYF.

The chain couples TRBV5-4 to TRBJ1-2; 10 bases map to TRBD1. V was pared by 0 bases and J by 5 bases, with 4 bases of the junction left unmatched. The CDR3 is made up of 15 amino acids. Germline V lookup: CDR1 SGHNT, CDR2 YYREEE (reference sequence). DNA of the CDR3: TGTGCCAGCAGCTTGGGACAGGGGGCAATATATGGCTACACCTTC. It encodes CASSLGQGAIYGYTF.

The rearrangement uses TRBV2 and TRBJ1-4; 7 bases fit TRBD1. The CDR3 has 16 amino acids. Trimming cost V 7 bases and J 7 bases; bases outside gene matches: 15. In germline, CDR1 is SNHLY, CDR2 FYNNEI. The CDR3 nucleotides are TGTGCCAGCAACGACTTTACAGGGGAAGAAGGTGAAAAACTGTTTTTT. Translated, it gives CASNDFTGEEGEKLFF.

The chain joins TRBV2 to TRBJ2-7; unclear D gene. With 1 base removed from V and 1 base from J, the gap between germline ends came to 11 bases. Germline V gene data show CDR1 as SNHLY and CDR2 as FYNNEI. This CDR3 spans 15 amino acids. The CDR3 protein is CASSEGHLRSYEQYF. The CDR3 DNA reads TGTGCCAGCAGTGAAGGTCACCTTAGATCCTACGAGCAGTACTTC.

V gene TRBV29-1 combines with J gene TRBJ2-1; D is uncertain. From germline, CDR1 is SQVTM and CDR2 ANQGSEA. The CDR3 runs 13 residues. The ends were cut back, 0 bases at V and 6 bases at J, with 9 bases in the middle. Written as DNA, the CDR3 is TGCAGCGTTGAAGAAAGACCACCCAATGAGCAGTTCTTC. Residues: CSVEERPPNEQFF.

The chain combines TRBV30 with TRBJ1-3; 9 positions agree with TRBD1. The length of the CDR3 is 13 residues. J was trimmed by 2 bases and V by 6 bases; bases with no gene match: 2. Germline lookup yields CDR1 GTSNPN and CDR2 SVGIG (reference sequence). The CDR3 DNA reads as TGTGCCTGCAGACAGGGGGCTGGAAACACCATATATTTT. It specifies CACRQGAGNTIYF.

This clone turned up a few times. The chain couples TRBV5-1 to TRBJ1-1; 9 nucleotides match TRBD1. Germline CDR1 and CDR2: SGHRS and YFSETQ. This CDR3 has 16 amino acids. V was pared by 1 base and J by 1 base, with 5 bases of the junction left unmatched. CDR3 in amino acids: CASSLSDRGANTEAFF. DNA for the CDR3: TGCGCCAGCAGCTTGTCAGACAGGGGGGCGAACACTGAAGCTTTCTTT.

This chain joins TRBV11-3 and TRBJ1-1; 7 bases are a match to TRBD1. V lost 6 bases to trimming and J lost 1 base; unmatched junction nucleotides: 8. Germline V lookup: CDR1 SGHNT, CDR2 YENEEA. The CDR3 length is 15 residues. In DNA, the CDR3 is TGTGCCAGCAGTTTACTACAGGGGAGGAACACTGAAGCTTTCTTT. It translates to CASSLLQGRNTEAFF.

The chain has TRBV10-3 and TRBJ2-1, with D unresolved. The V end lost 9 bases, the J end lost 0 bases, and 12 bases lay between the germline ends. CDR1 ENHRY and CDR2 SYGVKD come from the germline V gene. The CDR3 length is 14 residues. The CDR3 here is CAISDHISYNEQFF. Written as DNA, the CDR3 is TGTGCCATTTCTGACCACATCTCCTACAATGAGCAGTTCTTC.

The chain carries TRBV5-1 and TRBJ2-7, with 7 bases that match TRBD1. The CDR3 is made up of 15 amino acids. Germline loops: CDR1 SGHRS, CDR2 YFSETQ. V was clipped by 4 bases and J by 1 base; unmatched bases: 8. CDR3 sequence (DNA): TGCGCCAGCAGCGGCCGGGACAGCGGATCCTACGAGCAGTACTTC. Protein product: CASSGRDSGSYEQYF.

J is TRBJ2-7 and V is TRBV12-5; D is undetermined. V was shortened by 1 base and J by 3 bases, with 4 bases between the two germline ends. Germline V CDR1 and CDR2: LGHNT, FRNRAP. The CDR3 length is 12 residues. The CDR3 DNA follows: TGTGCTAGTGGTTTGGAGGACTACGAGCAGTACGTC. Protein: CASGLEDYEQYV.

The V gene is TRBV7-9, the J gene TRBJ1-1; perhaps TRBD1 as D (6 bases). Germline V gene sequence: CDR1 SEHNR, CDR2 FQNEAQ (reference sequence). The CDR3 runs to 13 residues. V lost 5 bases, J lost 3 bases, and 10 bases lay in between. The CDR3 reads CASSGRGDTEAFF. The DNA of the CDR3 is TGTGCCAGCAGCGGGAGGGGGGACACTGAAGCTTTCTTT.

The chain has TRBV14 and TRBJ2-7; the D gene is possibly TRBD1 (5 bases). Trimming left V 4 bases short and J 7 bases short, with 20 bases between. The CDR3 spans 15 residues. CDR1 and CDR2 from the germline V gene are SGHDN and FVKESK. CDR3 coding DNA: TGTGCCAGCAGCCCCCTGCGGACACCAATGAGGGAGCAGTACGTC. Translating it yields CASSPLRTPMREQYV.

V usage is TRBV30 and J usage is TRBJ2-1, with D perhaps matching TRBD2 (5 bases). Deletions cut 1 base from V and 4 bases from J, with 11 bases between. This CDR3 region has 14 residues. Per germline, CDR1 GTSNPN and CDR2 SVGIG (reference sequence). The CDR3 nucleotides read TGTGCCTGGAGTGCCCAGCGGAGGTACAATGAGCAGTTCTTC. It is translated as CAWSAQRRYNEQFF.

This clone has a single count. The chain couples TRBV28 to TRBJ2-1, with 9 nucleotides matching TRBD2. V gave up 5 bases and J gave up 5 bases; unmatched junction bases: 13. The CDR3 sequence is 17 residues long. CDR1 and CDR2 from the germline V gene are MDHEN and SYDVKM. The CDR3, as DNA: TGTGCCAGCAGTAGACCCTCTAGCGGGATAAGTCACAATGAGCAGTTCTTC. Translated, it gives CASSRPSSGISHNEQFF.